This T cell receptor beta chain was identified during a study of post-analysis software for immune sequencing data. The TCR beta cDNA libraries contained unique molecular identifiers. TCRdb called the PCR reads again in MiXCR, with one record for every CDR3 protein. The top ten clones hold around 10% of a sample with 600,000 to 700,000 distinct CDR3 sequences, approximately 59% of them seen once. General study results and limits: Five TRBV segments appeared more often in patients than in controls, and TRBV5-6, TRBV5-1 and TRBV20-1 were among these.

With respect to this clonotype: The antigen is unknown.

The CDR3 is 13 amino acids. Trimming pared 2 bases from V and 1 base from J, leaving 5 bases between. CDR1 is MDHEN and CDR2 is SYDVKM in the germline V gene. Sample: blood. This receptor was taken from a girl aged 2 to 9 with multiple sclerosis. The V and J genes are TRBV28 and TRBJ1-1; D is unresolved. The DNA for the CDR3 is TGTGCCAGCAGTTTACATACGAACACTGAAGCTTTCTTT. Translating it yields CASSLHTNTEAFF.